The sequence of this T cell receptor beta chain was determined in a study of tumor-infiltrating lymphocytes in primary liver carcinoma. This clonotype appeared a few times. It may be a read error: a sequence one base away is much more abundant. The researchers obtained blood RNA from unsorted whole blood and also extracted germline DNA. Total RNA (approximately 500 ng) served as template for TCR beta cDNA synthesis primed by a constant-region primer. Slightly modified ARM-PCR, run as three nested multiplex PCR rounds, produced the TCR beta libraries. TCRdb reprocessed the multiplex PCR reads with MiXCR, giving one entry per CDR3 protein. The sample consists of around 330,000 distinct CDR3 sequences, more than 55% of them appearing once. This clonotype was obtained from a man aged 35 to 55 with primary liver carcinoma and hepatitis B virus infection. Sequenced sample: peripheral blood.

The CDR3 loop is CSLMGAGNQETQYF. The CDR3 DNA follows: TGCAGCCTAATGGGGGCGGGGAATCAAGAGACCCAGTACTTC. This chain joins TRBV29-1 and TRBJ2-5; D possibly matches TRBD1 or TRBD2 (6 bases each). This CDR3 has 14 residues. From germline, CDR1 is SQVTM and CDR2 ANQGSEA. Between the trimmed V and J ends, which lost 8 bases and 2 bases, there was a span of 18 bases.